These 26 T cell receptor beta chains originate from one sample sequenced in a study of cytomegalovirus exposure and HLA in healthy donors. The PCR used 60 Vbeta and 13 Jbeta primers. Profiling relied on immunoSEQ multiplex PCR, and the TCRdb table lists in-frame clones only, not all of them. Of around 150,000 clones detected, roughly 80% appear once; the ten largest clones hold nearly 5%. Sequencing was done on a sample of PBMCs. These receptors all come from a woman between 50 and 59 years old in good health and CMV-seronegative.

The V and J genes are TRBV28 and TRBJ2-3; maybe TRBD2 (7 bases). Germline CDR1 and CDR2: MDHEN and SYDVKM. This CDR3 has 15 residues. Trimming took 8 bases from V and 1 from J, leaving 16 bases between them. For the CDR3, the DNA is TGTGCCAGCCAAAAGGGGGGGGACCGCACAGATACGCAGTATTTT. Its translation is CASQKGGDRTDTQYF. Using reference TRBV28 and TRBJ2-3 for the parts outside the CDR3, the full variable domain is DVKVTQSSRYLVKRTGEKVFLECVQDMDHENMFWYRQDPGLGLRLIYFSYDVKMKEKGDIPEGYSVSREKKERFSLILESASTNQTSMYLCASQKGGDRTDTQYFGPGTRLTVL.

The CDR3 loop reads CSVEAGPGNTIYF. As DNA, the CDR3 is TGCAGCGTTGAAGCAGGGCCTGGAAACACCATATATTTT. The chain combines TRBV29-1 with TRBJ1-3; D possibly corresponds to TRBD1 (5 bases). Germline V gene data show CDR1 as SQVTM and CDR2 as ANQGSEA. This CDR3 spans 13 amino acids. The ends were cut back, 1 base at V and 2 bases at J, with 6 bases in the middle.

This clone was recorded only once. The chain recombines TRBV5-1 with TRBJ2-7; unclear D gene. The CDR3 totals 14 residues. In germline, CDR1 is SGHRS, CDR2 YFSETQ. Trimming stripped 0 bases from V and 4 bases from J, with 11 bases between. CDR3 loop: CASSLASLPYEQYF. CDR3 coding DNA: TGCGCCAGCAGCTTGGCTAGTCTCCCATACGAGCAGTACTTC.

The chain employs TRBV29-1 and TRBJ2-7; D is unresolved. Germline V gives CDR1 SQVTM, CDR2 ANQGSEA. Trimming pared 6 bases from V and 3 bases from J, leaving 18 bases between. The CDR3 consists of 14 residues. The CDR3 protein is CSVELVPWSYEQYF. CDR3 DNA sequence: TGCAGCGTGGAGCTAGTTCCCTGGAGCTACGAGCAGTACTTC.

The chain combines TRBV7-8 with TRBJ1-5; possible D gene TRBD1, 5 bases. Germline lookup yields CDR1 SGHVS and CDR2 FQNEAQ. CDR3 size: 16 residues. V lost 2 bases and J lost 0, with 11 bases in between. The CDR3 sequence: CASSLQGRGSNQPQHF. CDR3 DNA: TGTGCCAGCAGCTTACAGGGAAGAGGTAGCAATCAGCCCCAGCATTTT. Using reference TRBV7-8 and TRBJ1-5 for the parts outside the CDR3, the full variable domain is GAGVSQSPRYKVAKRGQDVALRCDPISGHVSLFWYQQALGQGPEFLTYFQNEAQLDKSGLPSDRFFAERPEGSVSTLKIQRTQQEDSAVYLCASSLQGRGSNQPQHFGDGTRLSIL.

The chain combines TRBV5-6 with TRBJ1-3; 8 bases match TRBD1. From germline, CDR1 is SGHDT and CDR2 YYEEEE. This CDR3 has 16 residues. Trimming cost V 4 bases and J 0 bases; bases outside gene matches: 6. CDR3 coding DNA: TGTGCCAGCAGCCCGCGGACAGGGAGCTCTGGAAACACCATATATTTT. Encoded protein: CASSPRTGSSGNTIYF.

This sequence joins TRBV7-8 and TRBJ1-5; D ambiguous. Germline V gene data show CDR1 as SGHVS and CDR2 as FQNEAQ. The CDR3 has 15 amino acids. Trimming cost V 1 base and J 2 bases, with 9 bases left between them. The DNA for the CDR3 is TGTGCCAGCAGCTTAGGCGGTACGGGCAATCAGCCCCAGCATTTT. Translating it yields CASSLGGTGNQPQHF.

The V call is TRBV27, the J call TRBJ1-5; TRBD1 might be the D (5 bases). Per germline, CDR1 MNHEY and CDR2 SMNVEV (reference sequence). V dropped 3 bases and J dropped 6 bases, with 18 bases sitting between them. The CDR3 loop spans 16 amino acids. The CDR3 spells CASSFQAGGAFQPQHF. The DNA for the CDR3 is TGTGCCAGCAGTTTTCAAGCGGGAGGGGCATTTCAGCCCCAGCATTTT.

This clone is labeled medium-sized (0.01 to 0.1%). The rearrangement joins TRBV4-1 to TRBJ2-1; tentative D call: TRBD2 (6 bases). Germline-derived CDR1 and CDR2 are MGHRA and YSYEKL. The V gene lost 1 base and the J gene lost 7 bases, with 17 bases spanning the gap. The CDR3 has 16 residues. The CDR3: CASSQAGTGSTNEQFF. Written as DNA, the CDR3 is TGCGCCAGCAGCCAAGCCGGGACCGGGAGTACGAATGAGCAGTTCTTC.

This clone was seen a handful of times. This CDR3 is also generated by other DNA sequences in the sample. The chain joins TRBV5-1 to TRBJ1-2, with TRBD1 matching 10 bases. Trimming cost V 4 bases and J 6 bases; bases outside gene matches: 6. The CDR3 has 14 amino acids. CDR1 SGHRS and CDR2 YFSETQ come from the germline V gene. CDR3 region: CASSPADRGDGYTF. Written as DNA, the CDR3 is TGCGCCAGCAGCCCCGCGGACAGGGGGGATGGCTACACCTTC.

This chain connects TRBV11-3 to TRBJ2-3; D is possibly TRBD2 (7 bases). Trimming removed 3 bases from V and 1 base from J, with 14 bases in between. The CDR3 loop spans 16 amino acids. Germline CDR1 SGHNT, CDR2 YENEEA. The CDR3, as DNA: TGTGCCAGCAGCTTTGGGGGGGGGCCTGGCACAGATACGCAGTATTTT. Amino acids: CASSFGGGPGTDTQYF.

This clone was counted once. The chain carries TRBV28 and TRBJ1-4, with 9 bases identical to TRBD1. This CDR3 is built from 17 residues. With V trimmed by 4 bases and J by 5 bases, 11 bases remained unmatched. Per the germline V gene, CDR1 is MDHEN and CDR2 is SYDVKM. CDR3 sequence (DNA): TGTGCCAGCAGTTGGCCGGGACAGGGTTGGGGCAATGAAAAACTGTTTTTT. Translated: CASSWPGQGWGNEKLFF.

The CDR3 protein is CASSLEGQGGEKLFF. The CDR3 DNA sequence: TGTGCCAGCAGCTTAGAGGGACAGGGAGGCGAAAAACTGTTTTTT. The V gene is TRBV7-2, the J gene TRBJ1-4; TRBD1 matches 9 bases. Trimming at V came to 1 base and at J to 8 bases, leaving 5 bases not matched to a gene. The CDR3 contains 15 residues. CDR1 is SGHTA, CDR2 FQGNSA, per germline. The variable domain in full, with the rest retrieved from reference TRBV7-2 and TRBJ1-4, is GAGVSQSPSNKVTEKGKDVELRCDPISGHTALYWYRQSLGQGLEFLIYFQGNSAPDKSGLPSDRFSAERTGGSVSTLTIQRTQQEDSAVYLCASSLEGQGGEKLFFGSGTQLSVL.

CDR3 bases: TGTGCCAGCAGCTCCAGATTCGATACTAATAACAATCAGCCCCAGCATTTT. This codes for CASSSRFDTNNNQPQHF. The gene calls are TRBV7-8 and TRBJ1-5; D is unresolved. Trimming left V 4 bases short and J 3 bases short, with 19 bases between. Germline V lookup: CDR1 SGHVS, CDR2 FQNEAQ. The CDR3 sequence is 17 residues long.

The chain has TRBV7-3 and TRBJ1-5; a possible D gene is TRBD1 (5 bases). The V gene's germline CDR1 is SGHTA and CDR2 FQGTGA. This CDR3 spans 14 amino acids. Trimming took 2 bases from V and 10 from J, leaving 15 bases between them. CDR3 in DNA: TGTGCCAGCAGCTTATCGGGAGGGGTGCTACCCCAGCATTTT. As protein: CASSLSGGVLPQHF.

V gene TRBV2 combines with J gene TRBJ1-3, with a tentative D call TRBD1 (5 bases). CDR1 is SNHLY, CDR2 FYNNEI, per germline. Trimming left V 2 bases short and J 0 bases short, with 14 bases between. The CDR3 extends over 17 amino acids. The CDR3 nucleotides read TGTGCCAGCAGTGAAAGTCGGGGGGGGATCTCTGGAAACACCATATATTTT. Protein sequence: CASSESRGGISGNTIYF.

The CDR3 DNA sequence: TGTGCCAGCAGCTTAGCCGCGACAGGCGCTCCCTACGAGCAGTACTTC. This encodes CASSLAATGAPYEQYF. The rearrangement uses TRBV7-9 and TRBJ2-7, with D tentatively TRBD1 (6 bases). CDR1 SEHNR and CDR2 FQNEAQ come from the germline V gene (reference sequence). V was trimmed by 0 bases and J by 2 bases, leaving 14 bases between them. The CDR3 is 16 residues long.

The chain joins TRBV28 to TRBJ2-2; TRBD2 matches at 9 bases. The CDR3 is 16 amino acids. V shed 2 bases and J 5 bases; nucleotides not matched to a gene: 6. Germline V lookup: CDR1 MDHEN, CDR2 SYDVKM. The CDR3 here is CASSLPGLAGTGELFF. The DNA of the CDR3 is TGTGCCAGCAGTTTACCGGGGCTAGCGGGGACCGGGGAGCTGTTTTTT.

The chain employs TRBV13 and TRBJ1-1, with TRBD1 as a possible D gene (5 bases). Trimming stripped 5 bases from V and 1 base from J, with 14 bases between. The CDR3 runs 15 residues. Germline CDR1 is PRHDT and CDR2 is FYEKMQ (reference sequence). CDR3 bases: TGTGCCAGCAGCATTCAGGGTAGGAAGAACACTGAAGCTTTCTTT. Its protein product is CASSIQGRKNTEAFF.

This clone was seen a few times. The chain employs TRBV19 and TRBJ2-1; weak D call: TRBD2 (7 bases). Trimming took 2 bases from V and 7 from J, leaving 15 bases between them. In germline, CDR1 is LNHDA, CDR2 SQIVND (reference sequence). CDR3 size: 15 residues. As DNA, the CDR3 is TGTGCCAGTAGTATAATAGGGGGGGCGGGGAATGAGCAGTTCTTC. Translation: CASSIIGGAGNEQFF.

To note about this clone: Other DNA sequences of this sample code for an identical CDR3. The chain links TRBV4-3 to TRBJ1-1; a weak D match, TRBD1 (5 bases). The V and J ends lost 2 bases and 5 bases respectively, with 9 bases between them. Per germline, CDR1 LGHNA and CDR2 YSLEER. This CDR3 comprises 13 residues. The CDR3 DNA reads TGCGCCAGCAGCCAACTCCAGGGTACTGAAGCTTTCTTT. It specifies CASSQLQGTEAFF.

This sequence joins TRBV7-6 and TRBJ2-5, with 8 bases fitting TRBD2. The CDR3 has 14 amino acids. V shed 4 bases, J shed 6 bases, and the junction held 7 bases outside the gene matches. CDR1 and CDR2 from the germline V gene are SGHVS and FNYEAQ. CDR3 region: CASSSSSGLQTQYF. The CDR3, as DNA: TGTGCCAGCAGCTCGTCTAGCGGGTTGCAGACCCAGTACTTC.

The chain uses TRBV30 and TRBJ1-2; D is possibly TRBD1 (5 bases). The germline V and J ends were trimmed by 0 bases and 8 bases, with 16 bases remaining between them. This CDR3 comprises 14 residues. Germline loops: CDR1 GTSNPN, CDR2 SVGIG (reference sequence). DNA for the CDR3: TGTGCCTGGAGTGTACAGGTCACACGAAGGGGCTACACCTTC. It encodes CAWSVQVTRRGYTF.

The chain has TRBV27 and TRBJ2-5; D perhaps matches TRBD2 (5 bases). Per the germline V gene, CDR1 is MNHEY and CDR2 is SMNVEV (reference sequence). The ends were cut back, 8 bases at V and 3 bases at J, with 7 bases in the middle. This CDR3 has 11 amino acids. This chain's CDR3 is CASGLKETQYF. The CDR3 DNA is TGTGCCAGCGGACTGAAAGAGACCCAGTACTTC.

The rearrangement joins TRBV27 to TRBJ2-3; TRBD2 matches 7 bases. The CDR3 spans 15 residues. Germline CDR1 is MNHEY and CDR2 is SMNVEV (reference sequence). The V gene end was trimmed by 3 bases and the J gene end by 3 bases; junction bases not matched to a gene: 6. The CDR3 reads CASSFLAAKTDTQYF. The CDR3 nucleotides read TGTGCCAGCAGTTTCCTAGCGGCTAAAACAGATACGCAGTATTTT.

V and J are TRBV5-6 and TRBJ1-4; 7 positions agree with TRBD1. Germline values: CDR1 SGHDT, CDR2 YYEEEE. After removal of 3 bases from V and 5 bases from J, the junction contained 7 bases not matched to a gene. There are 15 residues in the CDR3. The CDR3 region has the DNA TGTGCCAGCAGCTCTTACAGGGGACGGAATGAAAAACTGTTTTTT. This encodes CASSSYRGRNEKLFF.